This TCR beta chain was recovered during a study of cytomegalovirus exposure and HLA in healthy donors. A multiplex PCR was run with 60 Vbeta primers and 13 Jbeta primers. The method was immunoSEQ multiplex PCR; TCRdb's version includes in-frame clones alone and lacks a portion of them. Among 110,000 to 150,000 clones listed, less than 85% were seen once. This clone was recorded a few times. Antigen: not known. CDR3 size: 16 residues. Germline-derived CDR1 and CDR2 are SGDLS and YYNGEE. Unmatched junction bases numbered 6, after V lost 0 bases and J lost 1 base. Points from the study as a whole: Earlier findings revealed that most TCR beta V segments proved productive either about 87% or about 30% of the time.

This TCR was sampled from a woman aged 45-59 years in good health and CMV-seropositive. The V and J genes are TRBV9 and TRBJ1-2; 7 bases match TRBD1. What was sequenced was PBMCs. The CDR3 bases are TGTGCCAGCAGCGTAGCCCCGGGACAGAGTAACTATGGCTACACCTTC. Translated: CASSVAPGQSNYGYTF.